This T cell receptor beta chain stems from a study of molecular identifiers for immune sequencing clone quantification. The study, taken as a whole, reports: The share of molecules held by clones above 20 RNA copies was over 98% in effector cells and under 1% in naive cells.

Library preparation followed earlier protocols using designated TCR primers. TCRdb fed the PCR reads into MiXCR, producing one record per CDR3 protein. The data hold 70,000 to 95,000 distinct CDR3 sequences, with roughly 19% observed a single time. Turning to this clonotype: The antigen is not known.

Germline loops: CDR1 MNHNS, CDR2 SASEGT. This CDR3 is 16 amino acids long. J gave up 5 bases and V 2 bases, and 10 bases lay outside the gene matches. The clonotype comes from a human donor in good health. Some libraries in this study had Jurkat cell RNA spiked in. The rearrangement links TRBV6-1 to TRBJ2-7, with 9 positions matching TRBD2. The specimen sequenced was naive CD8+ T cells from blood, with Jurkat cell RNA spiked in. The subset denotes: FACS-sorted CD8+CD4-CCR7+CD45RA+ naive T cells. The CDR3 region is CASSEHPSGITHEQYF. For the CDR3, the DNA is TGTGCCAGCAGTGAACATCCTAGCGGGATCACCCACGAGCAGTACTTC.